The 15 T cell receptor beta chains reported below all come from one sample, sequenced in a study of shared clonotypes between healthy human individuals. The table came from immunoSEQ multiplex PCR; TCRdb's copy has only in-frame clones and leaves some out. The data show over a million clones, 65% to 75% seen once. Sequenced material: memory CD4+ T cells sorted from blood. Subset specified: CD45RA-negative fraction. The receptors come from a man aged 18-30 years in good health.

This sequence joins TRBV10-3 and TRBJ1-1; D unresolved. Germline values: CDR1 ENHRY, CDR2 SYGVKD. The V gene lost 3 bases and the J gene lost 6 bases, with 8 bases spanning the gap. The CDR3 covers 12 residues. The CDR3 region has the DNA TGTGCCATCAGTGACCTTTGGCCTGAAGCTTTCTTT. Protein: CAISDLWPEAFF.

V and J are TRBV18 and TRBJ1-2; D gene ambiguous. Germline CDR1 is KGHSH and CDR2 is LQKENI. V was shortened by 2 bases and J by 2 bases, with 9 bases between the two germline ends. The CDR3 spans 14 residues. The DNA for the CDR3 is TGTGCCAGCTCACCAGGGGATTACAACTATGGCTACACCTTC. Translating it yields CASSPGDYNYGYTF.

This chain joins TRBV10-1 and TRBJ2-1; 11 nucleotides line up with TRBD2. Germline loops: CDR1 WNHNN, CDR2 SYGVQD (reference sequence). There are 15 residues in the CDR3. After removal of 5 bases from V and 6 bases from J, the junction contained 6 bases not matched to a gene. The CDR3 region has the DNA TGCGCCAGCAGTCCCCTAGCGGGGGGTATCAATGAGCAGTTCTTC. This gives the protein CASSPLAGGINEQFF.

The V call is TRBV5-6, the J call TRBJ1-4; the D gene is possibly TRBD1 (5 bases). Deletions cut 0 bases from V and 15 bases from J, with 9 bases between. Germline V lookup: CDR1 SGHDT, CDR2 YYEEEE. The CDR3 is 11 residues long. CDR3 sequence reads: CASSLVGEVFF. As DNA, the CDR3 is TGTGCCAGCAGCTTGGTAGGGGAGGTGTTTTTT.

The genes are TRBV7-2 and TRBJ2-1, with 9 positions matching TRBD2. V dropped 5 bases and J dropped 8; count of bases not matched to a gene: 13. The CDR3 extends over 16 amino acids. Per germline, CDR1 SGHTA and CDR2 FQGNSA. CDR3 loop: CASSPSMLAGSYEQFF. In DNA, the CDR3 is TGTGCCAGCAGCCCGTCCATGCTAGCGGGGAGTTATGAGCAGTTCTTC.

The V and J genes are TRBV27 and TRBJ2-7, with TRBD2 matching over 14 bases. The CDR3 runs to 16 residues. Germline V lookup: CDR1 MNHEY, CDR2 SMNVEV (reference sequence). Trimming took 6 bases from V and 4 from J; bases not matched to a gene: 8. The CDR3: CASSLGGLAGVYEQYF. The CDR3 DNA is TGTGCCAGCAGCCTAGGGGGACTAGCGGGAGTTTACGAGCAGTACTTC.

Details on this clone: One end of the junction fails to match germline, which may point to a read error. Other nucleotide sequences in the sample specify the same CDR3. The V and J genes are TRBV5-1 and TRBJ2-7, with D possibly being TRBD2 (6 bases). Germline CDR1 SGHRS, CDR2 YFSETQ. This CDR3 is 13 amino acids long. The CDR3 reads CASSFATSYEQYF. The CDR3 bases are TGCGCCAGTAGCTTCGCGACTAGCTACGAGCAGTACTTC.

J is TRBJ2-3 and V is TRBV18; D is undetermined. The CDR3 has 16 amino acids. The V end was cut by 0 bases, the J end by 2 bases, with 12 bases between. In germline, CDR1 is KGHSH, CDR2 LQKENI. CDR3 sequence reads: CASSPPDSSSTDTQYF. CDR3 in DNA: TGTGCCAGCTCACCACCCGACTCTTCCTCCACAGATACGCAGTATTTT.

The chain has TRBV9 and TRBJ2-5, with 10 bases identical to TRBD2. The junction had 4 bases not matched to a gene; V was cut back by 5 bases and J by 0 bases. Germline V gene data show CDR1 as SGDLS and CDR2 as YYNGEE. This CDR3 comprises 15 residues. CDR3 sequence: CASRLAGVNQETQYF. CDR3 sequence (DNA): TGTGCCAGCAGGCTAGCGGGGGTCAACCAAGAGACCCAGTACTTC.

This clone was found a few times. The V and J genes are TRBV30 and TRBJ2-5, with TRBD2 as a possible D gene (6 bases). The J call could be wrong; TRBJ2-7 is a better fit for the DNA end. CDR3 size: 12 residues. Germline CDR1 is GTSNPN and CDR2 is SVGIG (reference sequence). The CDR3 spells CAWKLGGYEQYF. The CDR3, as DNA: TGTGCCTGGAAACTGGGAGGCTACGAGCAGTACTTC.

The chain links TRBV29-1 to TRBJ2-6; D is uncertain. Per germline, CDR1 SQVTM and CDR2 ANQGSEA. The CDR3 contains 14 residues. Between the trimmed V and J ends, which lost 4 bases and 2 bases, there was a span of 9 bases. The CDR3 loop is CSVAYAPGANVLTF. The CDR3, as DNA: TGCAGCGTTGCATACGCACCTGGGGCCAACGTCCTGACTTTC. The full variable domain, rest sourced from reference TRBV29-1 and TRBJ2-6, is SAVISQKPSRDICQRGTSLTIQCQVDSQVTMMFWYRQQPGQSLTLIATANQGSEATYESGFVIDKFPISRPNLTFSTLTVSNMSPEDSSIYLCSVAYAPGANVLTFGAGSRLTVL.

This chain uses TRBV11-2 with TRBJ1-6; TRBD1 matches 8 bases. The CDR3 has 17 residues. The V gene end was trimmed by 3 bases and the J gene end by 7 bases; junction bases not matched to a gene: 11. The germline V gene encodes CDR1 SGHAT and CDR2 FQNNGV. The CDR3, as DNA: TGTGCCAGCAGCTTGCGGACAGGGAAATCTAGCAATTCACCCCTCCACTTT. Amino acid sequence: CASSLRTGKSSNSPLHF.

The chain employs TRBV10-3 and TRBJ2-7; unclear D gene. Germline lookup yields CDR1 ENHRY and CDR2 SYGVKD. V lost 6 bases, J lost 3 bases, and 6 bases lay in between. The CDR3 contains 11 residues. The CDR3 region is CAISRDYEQYF. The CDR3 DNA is TGTGCCATCAGCCGAGACTACGAGCAGTACTTC.

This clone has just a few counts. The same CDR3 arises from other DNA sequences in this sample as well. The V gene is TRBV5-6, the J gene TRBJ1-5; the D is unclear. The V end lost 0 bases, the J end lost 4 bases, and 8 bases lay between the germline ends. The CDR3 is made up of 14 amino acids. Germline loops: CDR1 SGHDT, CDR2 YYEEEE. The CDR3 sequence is CASSLGGRNQPQHF. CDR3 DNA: TGTGCCAGCAGCTTGGGGGGAAGGAATCAGCCCCAGCATTTT.

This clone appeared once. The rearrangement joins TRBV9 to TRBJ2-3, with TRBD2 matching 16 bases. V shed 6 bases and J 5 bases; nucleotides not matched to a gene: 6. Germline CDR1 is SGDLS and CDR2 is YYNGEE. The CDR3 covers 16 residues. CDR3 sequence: CASTSGLAGGVDTQYF. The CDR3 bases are TGTGCCAGCACCTCGGGACTAGCGGGAGGGGTAGATACGCAGTATTTT.